The T cell receptor beta chain under discussion was sequenced for a study of neurological immune-mediated disorders. The count of this clonotype is one. 5'RACE generated cDNA with 10-nucleotide random UMIs. Sequencing runs each yielded over 170 million TCR-beta sequences from 15-18 subjects. TCRdb re-derived calls from the 5' RACE reads in MiXCR, one entry per CDR3 protein. The repertoire consists of about 24,000 distinct CDR3 sequences, with roughly 12% occurring once and the leading ten covering roughly 17%. V lost 6 bases to trimming and J lost 7 bases; unmatched junction nucleotides: 13. This CDR3 comprises 16 residues.

Sequenced sample: PBMCs. The chain uses TRBV12-3 or TRBV12-4 and TRBJ2-2; TRBD1 matches at 8 bases. This receptor was identified in a woman aged 40-49 years with HTLV-1-associated myelopathy (HAM/TSP). CDR3 in amino acids: CASSLAHRGDVGELFF. CDR3 DNA sequence: TGTGCCAGCAGCTTGGCTCACAGGGGGGATGTCGGGGAGCTGTTTTTT.